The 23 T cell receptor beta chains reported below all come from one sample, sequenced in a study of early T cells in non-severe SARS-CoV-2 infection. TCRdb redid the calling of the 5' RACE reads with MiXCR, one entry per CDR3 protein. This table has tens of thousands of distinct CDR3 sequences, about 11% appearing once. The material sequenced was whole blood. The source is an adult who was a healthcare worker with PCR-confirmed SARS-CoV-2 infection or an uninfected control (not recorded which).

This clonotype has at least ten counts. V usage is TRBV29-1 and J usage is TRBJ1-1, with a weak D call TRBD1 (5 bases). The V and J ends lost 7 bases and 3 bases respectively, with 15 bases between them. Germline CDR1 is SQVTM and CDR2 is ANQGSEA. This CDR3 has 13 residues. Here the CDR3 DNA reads TGCAGCGCCCGCATAGGGGCAGACACTGAAGCTTTCTTT. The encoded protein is CSARIGADTEAFF.

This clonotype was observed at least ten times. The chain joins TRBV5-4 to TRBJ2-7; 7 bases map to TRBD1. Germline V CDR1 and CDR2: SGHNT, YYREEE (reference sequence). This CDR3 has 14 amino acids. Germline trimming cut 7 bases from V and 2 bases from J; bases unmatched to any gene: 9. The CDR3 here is CASGRGKSTYEQYF. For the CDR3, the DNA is TGTGCCAGCGGCAGGGGGAAATCAACCTACGAGCAGTACTTC.

This CDR3 reads CSARGWGTYEQYF. CDR3 nucleotides: TGCAGTGCTAGAGGTTGGGGGACCTACGAGCAGTACTTC. This sequence joins TRBV20-1 and TRBJ2-7; D possibly matches TRBD1 or TRBD2 (5 bases each). Germline loops: CDR1 DFQATT, CDR2 SNEGSKA (reference sequence). V was shortened by 1 base and J by 2 bases, with 9 bases between the two germline ends. The CDR3 has 13 residues.

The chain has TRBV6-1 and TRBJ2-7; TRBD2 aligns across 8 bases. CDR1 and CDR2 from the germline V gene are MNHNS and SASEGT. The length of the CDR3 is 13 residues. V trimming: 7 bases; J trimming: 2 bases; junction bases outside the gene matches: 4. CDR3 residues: CASNQREPYEQYF. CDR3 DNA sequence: TGTGCCAGCAACCAGCGGGAGCCCTACGAGCAGTACTTC.

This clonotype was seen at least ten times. Here the CDR3 DNA reads TGCAGTGTCAGGAGGGGGTTCACTGACAATGAGCAGTTCTTC. Protein product: CSVRRGFTDNEQFF. The chain couples TRBV20-1 to TRBJ2-1; either TRBD1 or TRBD2 may fit D (6 bases each). The V end lost 7 bases, the J end lost 5 bases, and 18 bases lay between the germline ends. This CDR3 spans 14 amino acids. The V gene's germline CDR1 is DFQATT and CDR2 SNEGSKA (reference sequence).

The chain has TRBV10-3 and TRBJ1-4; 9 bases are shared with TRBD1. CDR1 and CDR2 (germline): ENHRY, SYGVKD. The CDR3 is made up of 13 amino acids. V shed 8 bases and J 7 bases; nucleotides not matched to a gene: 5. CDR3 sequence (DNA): TGTGCCATCGCCCCGGACAGGGGTGAAAAACTGTTTTTT. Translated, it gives CAIAPDRGEKLFF.

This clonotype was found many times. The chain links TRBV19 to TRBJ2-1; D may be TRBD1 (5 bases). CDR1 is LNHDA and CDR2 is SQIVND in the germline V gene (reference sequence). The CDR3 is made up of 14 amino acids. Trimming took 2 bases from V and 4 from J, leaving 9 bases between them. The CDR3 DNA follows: TGTGCCAGTAGTATACAGGGCCAATACAATGAGCAGTTCTTC. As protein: CASSIQGQYNEQFF.

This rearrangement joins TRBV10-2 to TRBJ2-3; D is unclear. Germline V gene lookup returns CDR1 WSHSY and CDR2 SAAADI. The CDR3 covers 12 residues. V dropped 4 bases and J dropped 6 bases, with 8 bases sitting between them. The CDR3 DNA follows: TGCGCCAGCAGTGTGACCGGCGATACGCAGTATTTT. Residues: CASSVTGDTQYF.

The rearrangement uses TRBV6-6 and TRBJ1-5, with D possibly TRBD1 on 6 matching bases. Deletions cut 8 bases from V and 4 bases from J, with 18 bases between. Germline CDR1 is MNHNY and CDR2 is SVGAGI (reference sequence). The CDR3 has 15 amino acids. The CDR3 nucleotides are TGTGCCAGCGGCCCGACAGGCTTCGGAAATCAGCCCCAGCATTTT. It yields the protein CASGPTGFGNQPQHF.

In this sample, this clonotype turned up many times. CDR3 region: CASSLRLAGTYEQYF. In DNA form, the CDR3 reads TGTGCCAGCAGCCTCCGACTAGCGGGCACCTACGAGCAGTACTTC. The chain combines TRBV3-1 with TRBJ2-7; 10 bases fit TRBD2. CDR3 length equals 15 residues. The V segment lost 4 bases and the J segment 2 bases; nucleotides outside the gene matches: 5. Per the germline V gene, CDR1 is LGHDT and CDR2 is YNNKEL (reference sequence).

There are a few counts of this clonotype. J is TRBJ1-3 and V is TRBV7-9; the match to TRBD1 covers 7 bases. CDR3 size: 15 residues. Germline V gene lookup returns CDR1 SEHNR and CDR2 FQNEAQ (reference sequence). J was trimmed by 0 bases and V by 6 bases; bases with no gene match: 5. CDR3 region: CASSWGQHSGNTIYF. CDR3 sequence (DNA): TGTGCCAGCAGTTGGGGACAGCACTCTGGAAACACCATATATTTT.

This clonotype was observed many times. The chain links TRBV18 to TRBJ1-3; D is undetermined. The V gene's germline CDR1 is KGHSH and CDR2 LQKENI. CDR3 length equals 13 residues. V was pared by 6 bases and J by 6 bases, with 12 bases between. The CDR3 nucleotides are TGTGCCAGCTCGCTCGGTTCGGCAAACACCATATATTTT. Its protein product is CASSLGSANTIYF.

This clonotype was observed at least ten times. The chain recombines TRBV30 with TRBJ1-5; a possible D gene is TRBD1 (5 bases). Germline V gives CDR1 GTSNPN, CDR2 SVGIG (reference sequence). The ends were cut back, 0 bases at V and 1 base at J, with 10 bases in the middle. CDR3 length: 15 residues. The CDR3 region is CAWSVTEGSNQPQHF. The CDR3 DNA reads TGTGCCTGGAGTGTCACAGAGGGGAGCAATCAGCCCCAGCATTTT.

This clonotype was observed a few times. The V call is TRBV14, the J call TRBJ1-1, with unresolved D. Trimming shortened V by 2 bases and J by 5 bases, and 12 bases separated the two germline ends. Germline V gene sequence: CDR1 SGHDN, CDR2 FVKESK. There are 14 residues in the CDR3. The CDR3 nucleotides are TGTGCCAGCAGCCAAAACCTTGGGCGAACTGAAGCTTTCTTT. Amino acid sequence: CASSQNLGRTEAFF.

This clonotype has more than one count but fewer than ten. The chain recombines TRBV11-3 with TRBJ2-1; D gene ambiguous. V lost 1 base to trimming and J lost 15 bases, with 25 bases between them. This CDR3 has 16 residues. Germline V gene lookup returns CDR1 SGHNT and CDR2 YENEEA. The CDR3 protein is CASSLVVGPRTPLRFF. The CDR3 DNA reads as TGTGCCAGCAGCTTAGTAGTCGGGCCCCGTACCCCTCTACGGTTCTTC.

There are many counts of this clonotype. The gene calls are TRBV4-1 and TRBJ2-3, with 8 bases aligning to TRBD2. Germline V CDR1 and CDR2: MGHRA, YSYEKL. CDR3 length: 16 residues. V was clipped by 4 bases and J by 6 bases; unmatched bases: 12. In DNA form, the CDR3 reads TGCGCCAGCAGCCCCGGCGACTGGGCGGGAGGTGATACGCAGTATTTT. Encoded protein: CASSPGDWAGGDTQYF.

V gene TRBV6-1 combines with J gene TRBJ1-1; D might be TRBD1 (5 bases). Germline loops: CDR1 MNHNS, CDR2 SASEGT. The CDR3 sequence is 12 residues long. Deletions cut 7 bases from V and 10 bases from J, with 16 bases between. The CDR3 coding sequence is TGTGCCAGCACGGGGGTGTTGAACACAGCTTTCTTT. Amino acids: CASTGVLNTAFF.

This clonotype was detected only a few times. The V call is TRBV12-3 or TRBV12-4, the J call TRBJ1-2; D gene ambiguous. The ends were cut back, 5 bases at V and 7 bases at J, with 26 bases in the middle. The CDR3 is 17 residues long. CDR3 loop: CASSPSLVVANGGGYTF. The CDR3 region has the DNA TGTGCCAGCAGTCCCTCTTTGGTAGTCGCCAACGGTGGTGGCTACACCTTC.

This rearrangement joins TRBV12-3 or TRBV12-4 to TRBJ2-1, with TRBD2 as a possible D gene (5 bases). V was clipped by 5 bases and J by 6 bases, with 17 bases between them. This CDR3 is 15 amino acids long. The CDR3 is CASSPIMSGVNEQFF. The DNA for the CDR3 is TGTGCCAGCAGTCCCATAATGTCCGGGGTCAATGAGCAGTTCTTC.

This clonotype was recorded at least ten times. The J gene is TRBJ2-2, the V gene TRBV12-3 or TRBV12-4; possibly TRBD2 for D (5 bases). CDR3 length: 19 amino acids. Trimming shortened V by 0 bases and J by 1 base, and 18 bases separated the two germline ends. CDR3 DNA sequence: TGTGCCAGCAGTTTAGCCCCGATATGGAGGCTACTGAACACCGGGGAGCTGTTTTTT. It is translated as CASSLAPIWRLLNTGELFF.

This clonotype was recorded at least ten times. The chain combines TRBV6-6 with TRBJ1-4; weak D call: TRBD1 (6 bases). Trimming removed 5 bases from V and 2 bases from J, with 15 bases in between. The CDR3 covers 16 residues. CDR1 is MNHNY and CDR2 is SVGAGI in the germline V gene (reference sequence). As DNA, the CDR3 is TGTGCCAGCAGTCCACTTCGGGGGGCCACTAATGAAAAACTGTTTTTT. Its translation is CASSPLRGATNEKLFF.

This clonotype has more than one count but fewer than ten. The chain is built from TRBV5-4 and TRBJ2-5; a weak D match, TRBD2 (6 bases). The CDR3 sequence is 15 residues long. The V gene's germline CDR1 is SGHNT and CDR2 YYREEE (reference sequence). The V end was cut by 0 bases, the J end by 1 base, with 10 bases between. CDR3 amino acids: CASSLERGFQETQYF. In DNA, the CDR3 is TGTGCCAGCAGCTTGGAACGGGGGTTCCAAGAGACCCAGTACTTC. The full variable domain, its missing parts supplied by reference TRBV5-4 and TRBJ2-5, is ETGVTQSPTHLIKTRGQQVTLRCSSQSGHNTVSWYQQALGQGPQFIFQYYREEENGRGNFPPRFSGLQFPNYSSELNVNALELDDSALYLCASSLERGFQETQYFGPGTRLLVL.

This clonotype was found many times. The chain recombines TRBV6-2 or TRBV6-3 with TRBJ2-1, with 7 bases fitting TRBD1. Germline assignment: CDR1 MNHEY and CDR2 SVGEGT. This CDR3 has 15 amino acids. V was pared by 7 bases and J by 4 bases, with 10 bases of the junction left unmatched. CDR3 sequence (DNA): TGTGCCAGCAAAAGGGACAGCACCCGGTACAATGAGCAGTTCTTC. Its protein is CASKRDSTRYNEQFF.